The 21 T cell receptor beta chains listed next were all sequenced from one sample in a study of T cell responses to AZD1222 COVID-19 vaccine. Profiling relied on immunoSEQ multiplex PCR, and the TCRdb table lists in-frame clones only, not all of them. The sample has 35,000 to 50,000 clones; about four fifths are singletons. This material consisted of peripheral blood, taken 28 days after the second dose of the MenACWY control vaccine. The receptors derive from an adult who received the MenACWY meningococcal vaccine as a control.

This CDR3 reads CASSPGLAGLYNEQFF. CDR3 bases: TGTGCCAGCAGCCCCGGACTAGCGGGACTCTACAATGAGCAGTTCTTC. The chain employs TRBV5-4 and TRBJ2-1; 12 positions agree with TRBD2. The V gene end was trimmed by 4 bases and the J gene end by 3 bases; junction bases not matched to a gene: 5. Germline V gene data show CDR1 as SGHNT and CDR2 as YYREEE (reference sequence). CDR3 length: 16 residues.

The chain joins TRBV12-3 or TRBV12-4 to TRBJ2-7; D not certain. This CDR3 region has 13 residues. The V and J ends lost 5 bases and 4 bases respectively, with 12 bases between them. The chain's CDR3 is CASSLHYQYEQYF. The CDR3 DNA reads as TGTGCCAGCAGTCTCCATTACCAGTACGAGCAGTACTTC.

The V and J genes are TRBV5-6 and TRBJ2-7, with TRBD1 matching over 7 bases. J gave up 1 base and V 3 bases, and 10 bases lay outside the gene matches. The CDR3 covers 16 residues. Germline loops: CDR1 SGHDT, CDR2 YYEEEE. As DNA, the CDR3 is TGTGCCAGCAGCTACTACAGGGGTATGGAATCCTACGAGCAGTACTTC. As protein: CASSYYRGMESYEQYF.

DNA of the CDR3: TGTGCCAGCAGCTTAGCGGGTAACCCTCAAGAGACCCAGTACTTC. This translates into CASSLAGNPQETQYF. The rearrangement joins TRBV7-2 to TRBJ2-5, with D uncertain. The V and J ends lost 0 bases and 2 bases respectively, with 10 bases between them. The CDR3 runs 15 residues. The germline V gene has CDR1 SGHTA and CDR2 FQGNSA.

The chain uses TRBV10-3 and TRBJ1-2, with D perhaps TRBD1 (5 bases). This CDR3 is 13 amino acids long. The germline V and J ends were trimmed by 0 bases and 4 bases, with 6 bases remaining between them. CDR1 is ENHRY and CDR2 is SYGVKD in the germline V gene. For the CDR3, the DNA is TGTGCCATCAGTGAGTCACAGGTCTATGGCTACACCTTC. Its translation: CAISESQVYGYTF.

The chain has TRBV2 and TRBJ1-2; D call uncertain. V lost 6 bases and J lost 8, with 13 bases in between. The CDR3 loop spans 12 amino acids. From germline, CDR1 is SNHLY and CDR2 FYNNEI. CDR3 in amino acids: CASRTWEHGYTF. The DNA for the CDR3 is TGTGCCAGCAGGACCTGGGAGCACGGCTACACCTTC.

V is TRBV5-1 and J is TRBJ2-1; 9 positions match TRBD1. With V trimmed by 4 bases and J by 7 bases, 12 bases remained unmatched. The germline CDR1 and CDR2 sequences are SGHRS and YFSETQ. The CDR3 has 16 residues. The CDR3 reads CASSRIQGADSNEQFF. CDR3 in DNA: TGCGCCAGCAGCCGTATACAGGGGGCCGATTCTAATGAGCAGTTCTTC.

The CDR3 region is CASTGTGYREKLFF. CDR3 coding DNA: TGTGCCAGCACTGGGACAGGGTATCGAGAAAAACTGTTTTTT. This chain joins TRBV6-5 and TRBJ1-4, with 9 bases fitting TRBD1. The CDR3 has 14 amino acids. The trim removed 7 bases at V and 8 bases at J, leaving 8 bases unmatched. Germline CDR1 is MNHEY and CDR2 is SVGAGI.

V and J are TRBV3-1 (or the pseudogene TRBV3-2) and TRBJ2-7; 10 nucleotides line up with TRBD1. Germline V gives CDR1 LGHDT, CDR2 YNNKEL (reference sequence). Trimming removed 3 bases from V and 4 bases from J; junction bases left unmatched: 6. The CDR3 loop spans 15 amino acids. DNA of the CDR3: TGTGCCAGCAGCCACGCCGGGACAGGGGTATACGAGCAGTACTTC. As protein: CASSHAGTGVYEQYF.

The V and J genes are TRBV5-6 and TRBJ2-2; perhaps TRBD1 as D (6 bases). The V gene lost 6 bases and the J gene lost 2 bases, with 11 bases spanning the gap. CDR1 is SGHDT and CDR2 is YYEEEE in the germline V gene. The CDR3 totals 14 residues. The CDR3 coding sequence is TGTGCCAGCACCCTACAGGGAAACACCGGGGAGCTGTTTTTT. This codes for CASTLQGNTGELFF. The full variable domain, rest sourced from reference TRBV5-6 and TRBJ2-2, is DAGVTQSPTHLIKTRGQQVTLRCSPKSGHDTVSWYQQALGQGPQFIFQYYEEEERQRGNFPDRFSGHQFPNYSSELNVNALLLGDSALYLCASTLQGNTGELFFGEGSRLTVL.

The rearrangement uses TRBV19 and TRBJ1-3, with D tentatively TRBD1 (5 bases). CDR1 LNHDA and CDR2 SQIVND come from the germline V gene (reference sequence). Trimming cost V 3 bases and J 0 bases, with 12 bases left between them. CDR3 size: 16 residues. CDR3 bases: TGTGCCAGTAGTATCGAGGGGTCCATCTCTGGAAACACCATATATTTT. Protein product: CASSIEGSISGNTIYF. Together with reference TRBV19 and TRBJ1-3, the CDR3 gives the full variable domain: DGGITQSPKYLFRKEGQNVTLSCEQNLNHDAMYWYRQDPGQGLRLIYYSQIVNDFQKGDIAEGYSVSREKKESFPLTVTSAQKNPTAFYLCASSIEGSISGNTIYFGEGSWLTVV.

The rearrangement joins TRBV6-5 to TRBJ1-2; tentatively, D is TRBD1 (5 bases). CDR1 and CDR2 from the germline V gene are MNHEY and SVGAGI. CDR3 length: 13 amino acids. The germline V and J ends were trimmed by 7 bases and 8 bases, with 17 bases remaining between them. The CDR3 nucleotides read TGTGCCAGCACCCAAAGGGACCTCTGGGGCTACACCTTC. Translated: CASTQRDLWGYTF.

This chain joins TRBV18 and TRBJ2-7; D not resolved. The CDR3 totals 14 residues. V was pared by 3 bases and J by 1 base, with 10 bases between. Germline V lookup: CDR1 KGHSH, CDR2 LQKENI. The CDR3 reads CASSPFSDSYEQYV. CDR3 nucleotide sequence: TGTGCCAGCTCACCTTTCTCGGATTCCTACGAGCAGTACGTC.

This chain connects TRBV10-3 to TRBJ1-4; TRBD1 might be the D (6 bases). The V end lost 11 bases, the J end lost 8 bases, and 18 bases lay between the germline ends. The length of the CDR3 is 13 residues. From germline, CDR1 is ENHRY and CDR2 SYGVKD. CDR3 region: CASRGAPGEKLFF. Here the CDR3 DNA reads TGTGCCTCCCGGGGGGCACCCGGAGAAAAACTGTTTTTT.

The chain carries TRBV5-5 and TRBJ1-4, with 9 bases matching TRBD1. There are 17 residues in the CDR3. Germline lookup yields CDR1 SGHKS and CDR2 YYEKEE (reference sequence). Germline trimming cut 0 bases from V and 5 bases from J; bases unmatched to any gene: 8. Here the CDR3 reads CASSLGLGQGQNEKLFF. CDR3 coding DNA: TGTGCCAGCAGCTTGGGTTTGGGACAGGGACAAAATGAAAAACTGTTTTTT.

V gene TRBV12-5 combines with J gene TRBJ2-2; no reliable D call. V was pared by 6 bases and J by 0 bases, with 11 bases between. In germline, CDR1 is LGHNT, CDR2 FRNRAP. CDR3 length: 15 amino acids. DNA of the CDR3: TGTGCTAGTGGGTGGGGTGAAGCGAACACCGGGGAGCTGTTTTTT. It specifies CASGWGEANTGELFF.

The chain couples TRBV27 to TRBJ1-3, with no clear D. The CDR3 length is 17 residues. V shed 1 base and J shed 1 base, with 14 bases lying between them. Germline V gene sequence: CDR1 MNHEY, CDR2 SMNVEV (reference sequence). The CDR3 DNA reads TGTGCCAGCAGTTTATGTCCGGGAGTGCGGTCTGGAAACACCATATATTTT. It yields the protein CASSLCPGVRSGNTIYF.

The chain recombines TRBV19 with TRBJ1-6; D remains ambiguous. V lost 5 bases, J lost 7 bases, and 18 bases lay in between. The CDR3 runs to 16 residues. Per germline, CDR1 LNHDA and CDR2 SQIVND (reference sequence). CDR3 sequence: CASSSIEGQKNSPLHF. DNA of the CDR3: TGTGCCAGTAGTTCGATTGAAGGCCAGAAGAATTCACCCCTCCACTTT.

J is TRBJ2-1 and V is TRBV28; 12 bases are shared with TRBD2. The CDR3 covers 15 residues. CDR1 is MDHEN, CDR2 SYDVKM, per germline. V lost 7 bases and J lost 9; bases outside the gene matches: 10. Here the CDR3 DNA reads TGTGCCAGCACCCTAGCGGGAGGGCCCAGAGGTGAGCAGTTCTTC. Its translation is CASTLAGGPRGEQFF.

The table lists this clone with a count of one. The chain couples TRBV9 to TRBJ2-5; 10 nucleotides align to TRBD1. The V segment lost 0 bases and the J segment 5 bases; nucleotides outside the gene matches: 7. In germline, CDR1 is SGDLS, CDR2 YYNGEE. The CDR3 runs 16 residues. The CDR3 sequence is CASSVVGTGVGETQYF. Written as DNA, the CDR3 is TGTGCCAGCAGCGTAGTAGGGACAGGGGTGGGGGAGACCCAGTACTTC. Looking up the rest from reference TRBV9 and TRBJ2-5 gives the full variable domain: DSGVTQTPKHLITATGQRVTLRCSPRSGDLSVYWYQQSLDQGLQFLIQYYNGEERAKGNILERFSAQQFPDLHSELNLSSLELGDSALYFCASSVVGTGVGETQYFGPGTRLLVL.

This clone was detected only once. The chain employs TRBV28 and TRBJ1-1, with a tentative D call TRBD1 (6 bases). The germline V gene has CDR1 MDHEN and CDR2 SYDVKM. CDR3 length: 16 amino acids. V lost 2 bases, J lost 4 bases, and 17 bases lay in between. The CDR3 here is CASSLTAGDGFTEAFF. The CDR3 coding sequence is TGTGCCAGCAGTTTAACGGCAGGGGACGGTTTCACTGAAGCTTTCTTT.